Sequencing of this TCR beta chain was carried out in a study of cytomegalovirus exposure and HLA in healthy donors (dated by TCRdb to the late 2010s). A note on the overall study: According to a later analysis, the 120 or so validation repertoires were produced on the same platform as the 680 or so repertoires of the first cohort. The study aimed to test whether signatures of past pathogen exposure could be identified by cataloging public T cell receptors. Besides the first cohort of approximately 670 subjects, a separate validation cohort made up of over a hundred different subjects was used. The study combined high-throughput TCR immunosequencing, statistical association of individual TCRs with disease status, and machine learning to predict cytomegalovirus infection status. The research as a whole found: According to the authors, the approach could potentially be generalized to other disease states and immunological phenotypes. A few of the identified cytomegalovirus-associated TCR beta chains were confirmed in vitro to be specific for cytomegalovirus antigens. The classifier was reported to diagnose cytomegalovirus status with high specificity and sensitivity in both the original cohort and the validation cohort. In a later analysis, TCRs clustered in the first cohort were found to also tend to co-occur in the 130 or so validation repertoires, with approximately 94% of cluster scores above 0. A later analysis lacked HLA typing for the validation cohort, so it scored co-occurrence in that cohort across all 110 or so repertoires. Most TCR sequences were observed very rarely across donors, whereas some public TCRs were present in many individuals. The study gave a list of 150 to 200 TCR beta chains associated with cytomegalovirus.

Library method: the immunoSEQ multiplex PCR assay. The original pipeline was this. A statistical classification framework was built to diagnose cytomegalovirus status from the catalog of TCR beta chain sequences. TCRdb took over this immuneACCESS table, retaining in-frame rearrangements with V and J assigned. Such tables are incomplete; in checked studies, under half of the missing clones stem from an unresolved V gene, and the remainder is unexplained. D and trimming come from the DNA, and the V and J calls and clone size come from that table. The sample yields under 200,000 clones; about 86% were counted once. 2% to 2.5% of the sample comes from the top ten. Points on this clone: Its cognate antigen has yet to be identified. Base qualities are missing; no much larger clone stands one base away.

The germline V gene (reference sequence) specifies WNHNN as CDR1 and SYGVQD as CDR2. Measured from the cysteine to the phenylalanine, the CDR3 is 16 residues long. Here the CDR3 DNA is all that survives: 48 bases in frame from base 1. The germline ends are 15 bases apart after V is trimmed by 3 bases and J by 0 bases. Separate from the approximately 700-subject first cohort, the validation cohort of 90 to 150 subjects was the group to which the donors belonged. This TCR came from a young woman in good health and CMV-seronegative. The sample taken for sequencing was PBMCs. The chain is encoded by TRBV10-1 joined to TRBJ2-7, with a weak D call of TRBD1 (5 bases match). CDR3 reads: CASSEGRGRASYEQYF. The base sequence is TGCGCCAGCAGTGAAGGAAGGGGTCGCGCCTCCTACGAGCAGTACTTC.